What follows are 21 T cell receptor beta chains derived from one specimen sequenced in a study of T cell responses to AZD1222 COVID-19 vaccine. Profiled with immunoSEQ multiplex PCR; TCRdb holds only in-frame clones, not every one. The sample contains 150,000 to 200,000 clones, approximately 91% of which appear only once. The sequencing used peripheral blood, collected on day 0 of AZD1222 vaccination. The receptor set was obtained from an adult in good health.

This chain uses TRBV6-5 with TRBJ1-2, with D hard to call. Germline V lookup: CDR1 MNHEY, CDR2 SVGAGI. The CDR3 runs to 12 residues. V lost 8 bases and J 8 bases, leaving 15 bases between the germline ends. The CDR3 DNA is TGTGCCAGCCAGTCCCAGCCACAAGGCTACACCTTC. Encoded protein: CASQSQPQGYTF.

This chain uses TRBV20-1 with TRBJ2-7; D is unclear. Germline lookup yields CDR1 DFQATT and CDR2 SNEGSKA (reference sequence). V lost 5 bases and J 5 bases, leaving 10 bases between the germline ends. This CDR3 contains 11 residues. This CDR3 reads CSAELGDEQYF. The CDR3 DNA follows: TGCAGTGCTGAGCTTGGGGACGAGCAGTACTTC.

The chain links TRBV9 to TRBJ2-7; D not resolved. The CDR3 runs to 14 residues. Looked up from germline, CDR1 is SGDLS and CDR2 is YYNGEE. V lost 4 bases and J lost 6, with 17 bases in between. CDR3 coding DNA: TGTGCCAGCAGCCCGGATGGGTGGAGTCGCGAGCAGTACTTC. Protein product: CASSPDGWSREQYF.

The genes are TRBV9 and TRBJ1-2; D remains ambiguous. Per germline, CDR1 SGDLS and CDR2 YYNGEE. Deletions cut 0 bases from V and 6 bases from J, with 6 bases between. The CDR3 has 12 amino acids. CDR3 nucleotide sequence: TGTGCCAGCAGCGTAGACAACGATGGCTACACCTTC. Translated: CASSVDNDGYTF.

The rearrangement uses TRBV19 and TRBJ2-2, with D possibly being TRBD2 (6 bases). Trimming cost V 8 bases and J 9 bases, with 19 bases left between them. The germline CDR1 and CDR2 sequences are LNHDA and SQIVND (reference sequence). The CDR3 is 14 amino acids. CDR3 coding DNA: TGTGCCAGTGGCTGGACTACACTCCACCGGGAGCTGTTTTTT. Its translation: CASGWTTLHRELFF.

The chain has TRBV18 and TRBJ1-5; D ambiguous. The CDR3 is 12 amino acids. Germline V CDR1 and CDR2: KGHSH, LQKENI. The ends were cut back, 0 bases at V and 4 bases at J, with 1 base in the middle. This chain's CDR3 is CASSPPNQPQHF. CDR3 DNA: TGTGCCAGCTCACCACCGAATCAGCCCCAGCATTTT.

This sequence joins TRBV10-1 and TRBJ1-2, with TRBD1 identical over 9 bases. From germline, CDR1 is WNHNN and CDR2 SYGVQD (reference sequence). V lost 9 bases and J lost 8; bases outside the gene matches: 10. The CDR3 has 13 residues. CDR3 in amino acids: CARRRDREFGYTF. Written as DNA, the CDR3 is TGCGCCAGACGCCGGGACAGGGAGTTCGGCTACACCTTC.

This clone has just one count. V is TRBV5-1 and J is TRBJ1-4, with a possible D match to TRBD1 (6 bases). Looked up from germline, CDR1 is SGHRS and CDR2 is YFSETQ. The CDR3 sequence is 15 residues long. The ends were cut back, 0 bases at V and 8 bases at J, with 14 bases in the middle. The CDR3: CASSLGEQGREKLFF. In DNA form, the CDR3 reads TGCGCCAGCAGCTTGGGAGAACAGGGAAGGGAAAAACTGTTTTTT.

The chain uses TRBV29-1 and TRBJ2-7; weak D call: TRBD2 (5 bases). Per the germline V gene, CDR1 is SQVTM and CDR2 is ANQGSEA. This CDR3 has 12 residues. Trimming stripped 4 bases from V and 1 base from J, with 8 bases between. The CDR3 DNA sequence: TGCAGCGTTGGGGCGGGTTCCTACGAGCAGTACTTC. It yields the protein CSVGAGSYEQYF.

This clone was picked up a small number of times. The chain combines TRBV7-2 with TRBJ1-2; D gene unclear. From germline, CDR1 is SGHTA and CDR2 FQGNSA. Trimming cost V 5 bases and J 8 bases, with 18 bases left between them. There are 14 residues in the CDR3. CDR3 DNA: TGTGCCAGCAGCCTCCGGAGGGCGGCGGTCGGCTACACCTTC. Encoded protein: CASSLRRAAVGYTF. The whole variable domain, remainder taken from reference TRBV7-2 and TRBJ1-2, is GAGVSQSPSNKVTEKGKDVELRCDPISGHTALYWYRQSLGQGLEFLIYFQGNSAPDKSGLPSDRFSAERTGGSVSTLTIQRTQQEDSAVYLCASSLRRAAVGYTFGSGTRLTVV.

The J gene is TRBJ2-5, the V gene TRBV28; no reliable D call. Germline V lookup: CDR1 MDHEN, CDR2 SYDVKM. The CDR3 is made up of 13 amino acids. Trimming removed 7 bases from V and 2 bases from J, with 11 bases in between. CDR3 sequence reads: CASTQDTQETQYF. CDR3 DNA: TGTGCCAGCACCCAAGACACGCAAGAGACCCAGTACTTC.

The V and J genes are TRBV12-3 or TRBV12-4 and TRBJ2-4; 7 nucleotides agree with TRBD2. This CDR3 region has 13 residues. V lost 4 bases, J lost 6 bases, and 3 bases stayed unmatched. CDR3: CASSWTGGNIQYF. The CDR3 nucleotides read TGTGCCAGCAGTTGGACGGGAGGAAACATTCAGTACTTC.

This clone was seen just once. V gene TRBV25-1 combines with J gene TRBJ2-3; 10 bases agree with TRBD2. J was trimmed by 1 base and V by 2 bases; bases with no gene match: 6. CDR1 and CDR2 (germline): MGHDK, SYGVNS. CDR3 size: 17 residues. Here the CDR3 reads CASSESRGTSGTDTQYF. The CDR3 DNA follows: TGTGCCAGCAGTGAAAGTCGAGGGACTAGCGGCACAGATACGCAGTATTTT.

The rearrangement joins TRBV9 to TRBJ1-3, with a possible D match to TRBD1 (5 bases). Trimming pared 5 bases from V and 0 bases from J, leaving 15 bases between. CDR3 length equals 16 residues. Germline CDR1 and CDR2: SGDLS and YYNGEE. CDR3 nucleotide sequence: TGTGCCAGCAGTTATACGATGGGGCTCTCTGGAAACACCATATATTTT. This encodes CASSYTMGLSGNTIYF.

V gene TRBV3-1 (or the pseudogene TRBV3-2) combines with J gene TRBJ1-2, with a possible D match to TRBD1 (6 bases). Trimming removed 4 bases at V and 4 bases at J, with 13 bases between. Looked up from germline, CDR1 is LGHDT and CDR2 is YNNKEL (reference sequence). The CDR3 has 14 residues. CDR3 region: CASSPEDRIYGYTF. The CDR3 DNA reads TGTGCCAGCAGCCCTGAAGACAGGATCTATGGCTACACCTTC.

The chain employs TRBV7-2 and TRBJ1-3; D is perhaps TRBD1 (5 bases). With 1 base removed from V and 2 bases from J, the gap between germline ends came to 12 bases. Per the germline V gene, CDR1 is SGHTA and CDR2 is FQGNSA. The length of the CDR3 is 16 residues. The CDR3 spells CASSLVLGRAGNTIYF. CDR3 DNA sequence: TGTGCCAGCAGCTTAGTATTGGGCAGGGCTGGAAACACCATATATTTT.

The CDR3 nucleotides are TGTGCCAGCAGCCCCCTTGACGCCACCTACAATGAGCAGTTCTTC. Its protein product is CASSPLDATYNEQFF. The chain joins TRBV4-2 to TRBJ2-1; D remains ambiguous. CDR3 length: 15 residues. Germline V gene data show CDR1 as LGHNA and CDR2 as YNFKEQ. Deletions cut 4 bases from V and 2 bases from J, with 12 bases between.

This chain joins TRBV4-3 and TRBJ2-3, with D perhaps assigned TRBD1 or TRBD2 (7 bases each). Trimming left V 1 base short and J 4 bases short, with 18 bases between. Germline-derived CDR1 and CDR2 are LGHNA and YSLEER. The CDR3 sequence is 17 residues long. The CDR3 is CASSQVWGGGSADTQYF. CDR3 in DNA: TGCGCCAGCAGCCAAGTTTGGGGAGGGGGCAGTGCAGATACGCAGTATTTT.

J is TRBJ2-3 and V is TRBV24-1, with TRBD2 matching over 11 bases. V dropped 1 base and J dropped 4; count of bases not matched to a gene: 9. From germline, CDR1 is KGHDR and CDR2 SFDVKD. This CDR3 spans 18 amino acids. CDR3 residues: CATSDFGVAGGPADTQYF. The CDR3, as DNA: TGTGCCACCAGTGATTTTGGGGTAGCGGGGGGGCCTGCAGATACGCAGTATTTT.

The table lists this clone with a count of one. V gene TRBV3-1 (or the pseudogene TRBV3-2) combines with J gene TRBJ2-1; TRBD2 might be the D (5 bases). CDR1 is LGHDT and CDR2 is YNNKEL in the germline V gene (reference sequence). This CDR3 comprises 14 residues. V lost 3 bases to trimming and J lost 5 bases, with 11 bases between them. The CDR3 sequence is CASSQRATNNEQFF. Here the CDR3 DNA reads TGTGCCAGCAGCCAGCGGGCCACGAACAATGAGCAGTTCTTC.

This rearrangement joins TRBV4-3 to TRBJ1-1; D possibly corresponds to TRBD1 (5 bases). The CDR3 spans 16 residues. Deletions cut 0 bases from V and 2 bases from J, with 13 bases between. Germline V gene data show CDR1 as LGHNA and CDR2 as YSLEER. The chain's CDR3 is CASSQDWGEGNTEAFF. CDR3 nucleotide sequence: TGCGCCAGCAGCCAAGATTGGGGGGAAGGTAACACTGAAGCTTTCTTT.